This TCR beta chain appears in the sequencing data of a study of OX40 agonist ivuxolimab in advanced cancers. Study background: The study enrolled dose-escalation patients with hepatocellular carcinoma, melanoma, renal cell or head and neck cancer. General study findings and limits: The study did not work out the antigen specificity of the expanded peripheral T cells. Clonal expansion by week 6 occurred in CD4+ and CD8+ blood T cells (at 0.1 to 3.0 mg/kg).

Method: immunoSEQ multiplex PCR; TCRdb's copy keeps in-frame clones and lacks some. The sample lists some 19,000 clones; more than 80% were seen once. To note about this clone: Antigen specificity is unknown.

The TCR comes from an adult with an advanced solid tumor such as melanoma, head and neck, liver or kidney cancer. Sequencing was performed on CD4+ or CD8+ T cells sorted from blood, taken in a trial of the OX40 agonist ivuxolimab.

The CDR3 nucleotides are TGTGCCAGCAGTTTCGGACGGATGAACACTGAAGCTTTCTTT. Translated, it gives CASSFGRMNTEAFF. The chain has TRBV27 and TRBJ1-1; no clear D gene. Germline CDR1 and CDR2: MNHEY and SMNVEV (reference sequence). V shed 3 bases and J shed 0 bases, with 8 bases lying between them. CDR3 length: 14 amino acids.